Listed here are 22 T cell receptor beta chains from one sample, sequenced in a study of blood T cell repertoires in COVID-19. Produced via immunoSEQ multiplex PCR; TCRdb's table is partial and in-frame only. The table shows about 44,000 clones, with 87% occurring only once. Sequences were obtained from peripheral blood. These receptors originate from a woman older than 75 in a cohort sampled during active or convalescent COVID-19.

The chain employs TRBV27 and TRBJ1-2; no reliable D call. This CDR3 has 13 residues. CDR1 is MNHEY and CDR2 is SMNVEV in the germline V gene (reference sequence). The ends were cut back, 5 bases at V and 2 bases at J, with 9 bases in the middle. DNA for the CDR3: TGTGCCAGCAGTAATGGGCAAAACTATGGCTACACCTTC. Its translation: CASSNGQNYGYTF.

The chain couples TRBV20-1 to TRBJ2-7; D may be TRBD1 (5 bases). Germline CDR1 is DFQATT and CDR2 is SNEGSKA (reference sequence). The CDR3 runs 13 residues. The V end was cut by 3 bases, the J end by 3 bases, with 12 bases between. The CDR3 sequence is CSASETVNYEQYF. The CDR3 bases are TGCAGTGCTAGTGAGACAGTTAACTACGAGCAGTACTTC.

The V call is TRBV27, the J call TRBJ2-1, with a tentative D call TRBD2 (6 bases). The germline V gene has CDR1 MNHEY and CDR2 SMNVEV (reference sequence). This CDR3 spans 15 amino acids. The germline V and J ends were trimmed by 3 bases and 6 bases, with 15 bases remaining between them. CDR3 sequence reads: CASSFSGLKGNEQFF. Written as DNA, the CDR3 is TGTGCCAGCAGTTTTAGCGGCCTCAAGGGCAATGAGCAGTTCTTC.

V usage is TRBV5-1 and J usage is TRBJ1-2, with TRBD1 matching 8 bases. Germline values: CDR1 SGHRS, CDR2 YFSETQ. The CDR3 runs 20 residues. Germline trimming cut 4 bases from V and 0 bases from J; bases unmatched to any gene: 20. The CDR3 nucleotides are TGCGCCAGCAGCACCGCACCGGGACAGGCTCGAGGGCTCACTAACTATGGCTACACCTTC. Its protein is CASSTAPGQARGLTNYGYTF.

The chain couples TRBV18 to TRBJ2-3, with 9 bases that match TRBD2. Per the germline V gene, CDR1 is KGHSH and CDR2 is LQKENI. The CDR3 loop spans 17 amino acids. Trimming removed 0 bases from V and 2 bases from J; junction bases left unmatched: 6. The CDR3 DNA reads as TGTGCCAGCTCACCACCGTTTAGCGGGGGACTCACAGATACGCAGTATTTT. Protein product: CASSPPFSGGLTDTQYF.

This clone was seen a handful of times. This rearrangement joins TRBV25-1 to TRBJ1-5; possibly TRBD1 for D (6 bases). V dropped 3 bases and J dropped 7 bases, with 13 bases sitting between them. Germline V gene lookup returns CDR1 MGHDK and CDR2 SYGVNS. The CDR3 runs to 14 residues. The CDR3 nucleotides read TGTGCCAGCAGTGAGACAGGTTGGTACCAGCCCCAGCATTTT. This gives the protein CASSETGWYQPQHF.

The chain uses TRBV11-2 and TRBJ2-5, with D unresolved. Germline values: CDR1 SGHAT, CDR2 FQNNGV. This CDR3 has 11 amino acids. Trimming cost V 3 bases and J 5 bases, with 4 bases left between them. The CDR3 region is CASSFSETQYF. The CDR3, as DNA: TGTGCCAGCAGCTTCTCTGAGACCCAGTACTTC. The full variable domain, rest sourced from reference TRBV11-2 and TRBJ2-5, is EAGVAQSPRYKIIEKRQSVAFWCNPISGHATLYWYQQILGQGPKLLIQFQNNGVVDDSQLPKDRFSAERLKGVDSTLKIQPAKLEDSAVYLCASSFSETQYFGPGTRLLVL.

The rearrangement links TRBV12-3 or TRBV12-4 to TRBJ1-5; TRBD1 agrees at 7 bases. The CDR3 runs to 13 residues. The V and J ends lost 3 bases and 15 bases, in that order; junction bases with no gene match: 11. As DNA, the CDR3 is TGTGCCAGCAGTTTGCAAGGGACAGTCAATCGGCATTTT. Encoded protein: CASSLQGTVNRHF.

This chain joins TRBV2 and TRBJ1-1, with D uncertain. This CDR3 has 12 amino acids. Germline V CDR1 and CDR2: SNHLY, FYNNEI. Trimming pared 4 bases from V and 5 bases from J, leaving 8 bases between. In DNA, the CDR3 is TGTGCCAGCAGTGGGTCGGGGACTGAAGCTTTCTTT. This sequence encodes CASSGSGTEAFF.

The rearrangement uses TRBV12-3 or TRBV12-4 and TRBJ2-1; D possibly corresponds to TRBD1 (6 bases). The V end lost 7 bases, the J end lost 2 bases, and 9 bases lay between the germline ends. The CDR3 consists of 13 residues. The CDR3 sequence: CASKWTAYNEQFF. In nucleotides, the CDR3 is TGTGCCAGCAAGTGGACAGCCTACAATGAGCAGTTCTTC.

This clone was counted a few times. The CDR3 DNA reads TGTGCCAGTAGTCCTCATGGGCAGCTCAACTATGGCTACACCTTC. This encodes CASSPHGQLNYGYTF. The chain employs TRBV19 and TRBJ1-2; unclear D gene. The germline gives CDR1 LNHDA, CDR2 SQIVND (reference sequence). Trimming took 5 bases from V and 2 from J, leaving 15 bases between them. The CDR3 has 15 amino acids.

This clone was picked up one time. The gene calls are TRBV24-1 and TRBJ2-5; D is unresolved. Germline V gene sequence: CDR1 KGHDR, CDR2 SFDVKD. CDR3 length: 12 residues. The V end lost 5 bases, the J end lost 1 base, and 4 bases lay between the germline ends. This chain's CDR3 is CATSAGQETQYF. The DNA for the CDR3 is TGTGCCACCAGTGCCGGCCAAGAGACCCAGTACTTC.

The CDR3: CASSPSGTTNYGYTF. The DNA for the CDR3 is TGCGCCAGCAGCCCCTCCGGGACAACTAACTATGGCTACACCTTC. The rearrangement links TRBV5-1 to TRBJ1-2; D might be TRBD1 (6 bases). V lost 4 bases and J lost 0, with 13 bases in between. There are 15 residues in the CDR3. Germline V gene lookup returns CDR1 SGHRS and CDR2 YFSETQ.

V and J are TRBV6-2 or TRBV6-3 and TRBJ2-1; no firm D call. CDR1 and CDR2 from the germline V gene are MNHEY and SVGEGT. This CDR3 is built from 15 residues. Trimming took off 5 bases at V and 3 bases at J, with 14 bases between the two ends. This chain's CDR3 is CASSLAPALYNEQFF. The DNA for the CDR3 is TGTGCCAGCAGTCTGGCCCCCGCCCTCTACAATGAGCAGTTCTTC.

A few counts support this clone. This chain links TRBV19 with TRBJ1-5, with 8 bases aligning to TRBD1. There are 15 residues in the CDR3. Looked up from germline, CDR1 is LNHDA and CDR2 is SQIVND (reference sequence). The V segment lost 5 bases and the J segment 1 base; nucleotides outside the gene matches: 4. CDR3 residues: CASSFGTGSNQPQHF. For the CDR3, the DNA is TGTGCCAGTAGTTTCGGGACAGGCAGCAATCAGCCCCAGCATTTT.

The chain uses TRBV12-3 or TRBV12-4 and TRBJ1-2; D is uncertain. The CDR3 is 12 residues long. V lost 6 bases and J 1 base, leaving 6 bases between the germline ends. Here the CDR3 DNA reads TGTGCCAGCAGGTCCCTTAACTATGGCTACACCTTC. Translated, it gives CASRSLNYGYTF.

This clone has just one count. The rearrangement joins TRBV10-2 to TRBJ2-2, with 8 nucleotides matching TRBD2. The germline V gene encodes CDR1 WSHSY and CDR2 SAAADI. CDR3 length: 18 amino acids. With 5 bases clipped from V and 5 bases from J, the junction kept 16 bases outside the gene matches. The CDR3 here is CASSHTYGSGSWTGELFF. In nucleotides, the CDR3 is TGCGCCAGCAGTCATACTTACGGAAGCGGGAGTTGGACCGGGGAGCTGTTTTTT.

The CDR3 DNA is TGTGCCAGCAGCGTAGCCGTCGGGACAGGACTTGAAAAACTGTTTTTT. This codes for CASSVAVGTGLEKLFF. This chain connects TRBV9 to TRBJ1-4, with 8 nucleotides matching TRBD1. The CDR3 totals 16 residues. Unmatched junction bases numbered 8, after V lost 0 bases and J lost 7 bases. Germline CDR1 reads SGDLS; CDR2 reads YYNGEE.

The rearrangement joins TRBV5-1 to TRBJ2-1, with D unresolved. V gave up 0 bases and J gave up 0 bases, with 10 bases separating them. The germline V gene encodes CDR1 SGHRS and CDR2 YFSETQ. The CDR3 spans 16 residues. Written as DNA, the CDR3 is TGCGCCAGCAGCTTGGAGGCGGTGAGCTCCTACAATGAGCAGTTCTTC. Protein sequence: CASSLEAVSSYNEQFF.

The CDR3: CASSPTLTGAEAFF. The CDR3 nucleotides read TGTGCCAGCAGCCCGACCCTGACTGGAGCTGAAGCTTTCTTT. The chain joins TRBV7-2 to TRBJ1-1, with no clear D. Germline assignment: CDR1 SGHTA and CDR2 FQGNSA. CDR3 length: 14 amino acids. V lost 5 bases to trimming and J lost 6 bases, with 16 bases between them.

A word on this clone: At one end the junction does not follow the germline gene, possibly because of a read error. The same CDR3 also results from other DNA sequences found in this sample. V usage is TRBV11-2 and J usage is TRBJ2-7; the match to TRBD1 covers 9 bases. This CDR3 has 13 amino acids. CDR1 and CDR2 from the germline V gene are SGHAT and FQNNGV. The CDR3 DNA reads as TGTGCTAGCAGCCCGGACAGGGGCTACGAGCAGTACTTC. Amino acids: CASSPDRGYEQYF.

The J gene is TRBJ1-2, the V gene TRBV9; D not certain. Germline values: CDR1 SGDLS, CDR2 YYNGEE. This CDR3 is built from 13 residues. V was cut by 2 bases and J by 2 bases, with 7 bases left in between. The CDR3, as DNA: TGTGCCAGCAGCGTGAGAAGCAACTATGGCTACACCTTC. Amino acids: CASSVRSNYGYTF.